This T cell receptor beta chain was obtained from a study of molecular identifiers for immune sequencing clone quantification. TCRdb reprocessed the PCR reads with MiXCR, giving one entry per CDR3 protein. The sample holds roughly 320,000 distinct CDR3 sequences, about a fifth seen once. This CDR3 has 15 residues. Germline trimming cut 1 base from V and 6 bases from J; bases unmatched to any gene: 8. Germline V gene sequence: CDR1 LGHNA, CDR2 YSLEER. In this sample, this clonotype turned up many times. The source material was naive CD8+ T cells from blood, with Jurkat cell RNA spiked in. Described subset: FACS-sorted CD8+CD4-CCR7+CD45RA+ naive T cells. The origin of this receptor is a human donor in good health. Some libraries in this study had Jurkat cell RNA spiked in. V and J are TRBV4-3 and TRBJ1-2; 7 bases align to TRBD1. CDR3 coding DNA: TGCGCCAGCAGCCAAGGGCAGGGGGTCGTGCATGGCTACACCTTC. It codes for CASSQGQGVVHGYTF.